The 10 T cell receptor beta chains in this list originate from one sample, sequenced in a study of cytomegalovirus exposure and HLA in healthy donors (TCRdb year 2017). The library was obtained by the immunoSEQ multiplex PCR assay. The multiplex PCR relied on a mix of 60 forward primers for TCR Vbeta segments and 13 reverse primers for TCR Jbeta segments. In TCRdb, the immuneACCESS table is reduced to in-frame sequences with V and J assigned. These tables do not hold every clone; where another copy was compared, an unresolved V gene accounts for under half, and the others remain unexplained. The sample includes 85,000 to 90,000 clones, with 85% to 90% observed a single time. Roughly 2.3% of the sample lies in the top ten. The source material was PBMCs. Source of these receptors: a man aged 18 to 30 in good health and CMV-seronegative.

This sequence joins TRBV5-1 and TRBJ2-7; TRBD1 might be the D (5 bases). Trimming removed 0 bases at V and 7 bases at J, with 11 bases between. This CDR3 contains 13 residues. Germline assignment: CDR1 SGHRS and CDR2 YFSETQ. This CDR3 reads CASSLEGPGEQYF. CDR3 nucleotides: TGCGCCAGCAGCTTGGAGGGGCCAGGAGAGCAGTACTTC.

CDR3 in amino acids: CASSPWASGRARETQYF. The CDR3 nucleotides read TGTGCCAGCTCACCATGGGCTAGCGGGAGGGCCCGGGAGACCCAGTACTTC. The J gene is TRBJ2-5, the V gene TRBV18; 12 bases map to TRBD2. Germline-derived CDR1 and CDR2 are KGHSH and LQKENI. CDR3 length: 17 amino acids. Trimming removed 2 bases from V and 5 bases from J; junction bases left unmatched: 9.

The chain is built from TRBV11-2 and TRBJ2-7, with 9 bases that match TRBD1. Unmatched junction bases numbered 6, after V lost 4 bases and J lost 2 bases. This CDR3 has 15 amino acids. Looked up from germline, CDR1 is SGHAT and CDR2 is FQNNGV. In DNA, the CDR3 is TGTGCCAGCAGCTACGGGACAGGGAAGCCCTACGAGCAGTACTTC. Translating gives CASSYGTGKPYEQYF.

The rearrangement uses TRBV27 and TRBJ1-4; 7 nucleotides match TRBD1. The CDR3 is 14 amino acids. CDR1 and CDR2 (germline): MNHEY, SMNVEV (reference sequence). J lost 6 bases, V lost 7 bases, and 8 bases had no gene match. The CDR3: CASTKRQGHEKLFF. DNA for the CDR3: TGTGCCAGCACTAAGAGACAGGGTCATGAAAAACTGTTTTTT.

V is TRBV2 and J is TRBJ2-3; D may be TRBD2 (5 bases). Germline CDR1 and CDR2: SNHLY and FYNNEI. Trimming pared 3 bases from V and 2 bases from J, leaving 9 bases between. The CDR3 has 14 residues. The CDR3 loop is CASSEREFTDTQYF. The CDR3 nucleotides are TGTGCCAGCAGTGAGAGGGAATTCACAGATACGCAGTATTTT.

The V and J genes are TRBV29-1 and TRBJ1-1; D ambiguous. The CDR3 is 12 amino acids. Per the germline V gene, CDR1 is SQVTM and CDR2 is ANQGSEA. The germline V and J ends were trimmed by 4 bases and 7 bases, with 13 bases remaining between them. For the CDR3, the DNA is TGCAGCGTTGTGTATCAGGTCGATGAAGCTTTCTTT. As protein: CSVVYQVDEAFF.

The chain recombines TRBV11-2 with TRBJ2-2; D remains ambiguous. V lost 3 bases and J lost 0, with 2 bases in between. This CDR3 is 13 amino acids long. Germline V CDR1 and CDR2: SGHAT, FQNNGV. The CDR3 DNA reads TGTGCCAGCAGCTTTACGAACACCGGGGAGCTGTTTTTT. It translates to CASSFTNTGELFF.

The chain carries TRBV19 and TRBJ1-1; no reliable D call. Germline values: CDR1 LNHDA, CDR2 SQIVND (reference sequence). The V end was cut by 4 bases, the J end by 4 bases, with 10 bases between. The CDR3 has 13 residues. CDR3 DNA sequence: TGTGCCAGTAGTAACGAGGGTAGCACTGAAGCTTTCTTT. As protein: CASSNEGSTEAFF.

The genes are TRBV10-2 and TRBJ1-1; 7 bases are shared with TRBD1. Germline V gene data show CDR1 as WSHSY and CDR2 as SAAADI. With 6 bases clipped from V and 0 bases from J, the junction kept 4 bases outside the gene matches. The CDR3 is made up of 14 amino acids. The CDR3 region is CASRQTGMNTEAFF. The CDR3 nucleotides read TGCGCCAGCAGACAGACAGGGATGAACACTGAAGCTTTCTTT.

The rearrangement joins TRBV6-1 to TRBJ2-2; D perhaps matches TRBD1 (5 bases). The CDR3 sequence is 16 residues long. With 0 bases removed from V and 1 base from J, the gap between germline ends came to 9 bases. The germline V gene has CDR1 MNHNS and CDR2 SASEGT. The CDR3 DNA reads as TGTGCCAGCAGTGAAGCGGTGGGGCGGAACACCGGGGAGCTGTTTTTT. Amino acid sequence: CASSEAVGRNTGELFF.